These T cell receptor beta chains were read from a single sample in a study of T cell repertoires in cytomegalovirus infection. The antigens these receptors bind are not known. MiXCR, applied by TCRdb to the reads, yields one record per CDR3 protein. This repertoire shows 750,000 to 900,000 distinct CDR3 sequences, 25% to 30% found once; its top ten account for under 15%. The source was cultured CD8+ T cells from PBMCs, collected from culture after CMV antigen stimulation. Every receptor here comes from a human donor in good health (CMV status not recorded). Some clones in this sample may be carry-over from other donors' samples. Each CDR3 is given without its conserved first and last residue. Each record gives: J gene, D gene, V gene, CDR3 protein. A D gene is named only where the DNA matches it firmly.

>TRBJ1-2|TRBD1|TRBV14
ASSQSATGGRGYT
>TRBJ1-1|.|TRBV7-9
ASSLARHVEAF
>TRBJ1-2|.|TRBV7-2
ASSPGTSYT
>TRBJ1-1|.|TRBV4-1
ASSQDISTEAF
>TRBJ2-7|TRBD1|TRBV10-3
AISEGQGYEQY
>TRBJ1-1|.|TRBV7-8
ASSLVNLEAF
>TRBJ2-5|.|TRBV6-5
ASSSLPGYPPETQY
>TRBJ1-4|.|TRBV4-2
ASSQHRDTEEKLF
>TRBJ2-3|.|TRBV5-6
ASSLRPLTDTQY
>TRBJ2-6|.|TRBV7-9
ASSPLGSSGANVLT
>TRBJ2-1|TRBD2|TRBV7-2
ASSLGLAGGPRDEQF
>TRBJ2-6|.|TRBV6-2/TRBV6-3
ASSPPTERSVDVLT
>TRBJ1-1|TRBD1|TRBV19
ASGDRGNTEAF
>TRBJ2-7|.|TRBV15
ATSRARTAAYEQY
>TRBJ2-7|TRBD1|TRBV6-2/TRBV6-3
ASTGQGNPSYEQY
>TRBJ1-2|TRBD1|TRBV6-1
ASRPGQANSYGYT